This T cell receptor (beta chain) was documented in a study of beta chain features in type 1 diabetes. The CDR3 has 13 amino acids. V was trimmed by 1 base and J by 5 bases, leaving 6 bases between them. Germline CDR1 LNHNV, CDR2 YYDKDF (reference sequence). Concerning this clone: The target antigen is unknown.

TCRB transcripts that were expressed got sequenced, as all of the isolated RNA had been reverse transcribed. Roughly 3.6 million reads on average were seen across naive, central memory and regulatory T cell samples. The method was immunoSEQ multiplex PCR; TCRdb's version includes in-frame clones alone and lacks a portion of them. The table includes some 330,000 clones, 9.5% to 12% detected once. Broader study findings: Shortening of TCRB CDR3s, moderate but significant, appeared in all four CD4+ subsets of Type 1 diabetes patients. More deletions and fewer insertions at VDJ junctions were found in patients with type 1 diabetes. Cells carrying high TCR expression could end up over-represented when cDNA is sequenced.

Source material: naive CD4+ T cells from blood. This TCR was sampled from a woman in her thirties in good health. V is TRBV15 and J is TRBJ1-5, with D unclear. CDR3 DNA sequence: TGTGCCACCAGCAGAGGAACTGATCAGCCCCAGCATTTT. Its translation: CATSRGTDQPQHF.